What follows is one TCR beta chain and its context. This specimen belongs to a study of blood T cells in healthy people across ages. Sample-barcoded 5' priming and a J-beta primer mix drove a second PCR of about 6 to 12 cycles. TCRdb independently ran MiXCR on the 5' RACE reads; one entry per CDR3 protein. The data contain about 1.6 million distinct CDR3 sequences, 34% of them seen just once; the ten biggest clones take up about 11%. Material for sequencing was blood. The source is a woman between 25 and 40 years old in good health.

The CDR3: CASSTDGSRGEKLFF. The DNA for the CDR3 is TGTGCCAGTAGTACAGACGGGTCTAGAGGGGAAAAACTGTTTTTT. The V and J genes are TRBV7-9 and TRBJ1-4; D remains ambiguous. The V end was cut by 9 bases, the J end by 8 bases, with 22 bases between. The germline CDR1 and CDR2 sequences are SEHNR and FQNEAQ (reference sequence). The length of the CDR3 is 15 residues.